The rows below give T cell receptor beta chains drawn from one sample of a study of blood T cell repertoires in COVID-19. Data came from immunoSEQ multiplex PCR; TCRdb stores just in-frame clones and leaves some out. Of about 200,000 clones in the sample, 70% to 90% were seen once. The sequenced sample consisted of PBMCs or T cells enriched from blood (not recorded which). The receptors were gathered from a young woman who had recovered from COVID-19. The CDR3 runs from the conserved cysteine through the conserved F or W. Fields, in order: J gene, V gene, clone size, D gene, CDR3 protein, CDR3 DNA. D genes are given only for firm matches. Rows give clone size only sometimes, using once, few, many, or a class for an expanded clone.

TRBJ1-4,TRBV19,.,.,CASSPTPGGEKLFF,TGTGCCAGTAGCCCGACACCGGGCGGGGAAAAACTGTTTTTT
TRBJ1-6,TRBV30,.,.,CAWSRETEFSPLHF,TGTGCCTGGTCACGGGAAACAGAGTTTTCACCCCTCCACTTT
TRBJ1-6,TRBV3-1/TRBV3-2,.,.,CASSQADSPLHF,TGTGCCAGCAGCCAAGCGGATTCACCCCTCCACTTT
TRBJ1-2,TRBV19,.,.,CASSIVLGTSGYTF,TGTGCCAGTAGTATAGTTTTGGGGACTAGTGGCTACACCTTC
TRBJ2-2,TRBV5-1,once,TRBD2,CASIPGLGPNTGELFF,TGCGCCAGCATCCCTGGACTAGGGCCGAACACCGGGGAGCTGTTTTTT
TRBJ1-6,TRBV27,once,TRBD1,CASSPGTGINSPLHF,TGTGCCAGCAGTCCCGGGACAGGGATCAATTCACCCCTCCACTTT
TRBJ1-1,TRBV13,once,TRBD1,CASRLTGQGTEAFF,TGTGCCAGCAGGTTGACAGGGCAGGGCACTGAAGCTTTCTTT
TRBJ1-5,TRBV28,.,.,CASSLAGYSNQPQHF,TGTGCCAGCAGTTTAGCGGGGTATAGCAATCAGCCCCAGCATTTT
TRBJ2-1,TRBV4-1,.,TRBD2,CASSQDIPGEAGPDNEQFF,TGCGCCAGCAGCCAAGATATTCCGGGGGAAGCGGGACCGGACAATGAGCAGTTCTTC
TRBJ1-6,TRBV5-5,.,TRBD1,CASSSPPGGYSPLHF,TGTGCCAGCAGCTCCCCGCCAGGGGGTTATTCACCCCTCCACTTT
TRBJ2-7,TRBV15,.,TRBD1,CATSRDRELSYEQYF,TGTGCCACCAGCAGGGACAGGGAACTCTCCTACGAGCAGTACTTC
TRBJ1-1,TRBV5-1,.,.,CASSLGGGTEAFF,TGCGCCAGCAGCTTGGGGGGAGGCACTGAAGCTTTCTTT
TRBJ2-7,TRBV19,.,.,CASSPTAGGSDEQYF,TGTGCCAGTAGTCCGACGGCCGGCGGCAGCGACGAGCAGTACTTC
TRBJ1-5,TRBV28,.,TRBD1,CASRTDRATNQPQHF,TGTGCCAGCAGGACAGACAGGGCTACGAATCAGCCCCAGCATTTT
TRBJ1-3,TRBV19,.,TRBD1,CASSIRGQSSGNTIYF,TGTGCCAGTAGTATAAGGGGACAGAGCTCTGGAAACACCATATATTTT
TRBJ1-2,TRBV28,few,TRBD1,CASRDRGYGYTF,TGTGCCAGCAGAGACAGGGGCTATGGCTACACCTTC
TRBJ1-3,TRBV29-1,.,TRBD1,CSASTGGGNTIYF,TGCAGCGCTTCGACAGGGGGCGGAAACACCATATATTTT
TRBJ2-1,TRBV6-5,.,.,CASSYRDSSNEQFF,TGTGCCAGCAGTTATCGGGACTCTTCAAATGAGCAGTTCTTC
TRBJ1-4,TRBV27,.,.,CASSFYRAPGSANEKLFF,TGTGCCAGCAGTTTTTATAGGGCTCCAGGGTCGGCTAATGAAAAACTGTTTTTT
TRBJ1-5,TRBV20-1,.,.,CSASPGEQPQHF,TGCAGTGCTAGTCCAGGTGAACAGCCCCAGCATTTT
TRBJ2-5,TRBV5-5,.,TRBD1,CASSRQGPSKETQYF,TGTGCCAGCAGCAGACAGGGGCCCTCTAAGGAGACCCAGTACTTC
TRBJ1-1,TRBV12-3/TRBV12-4,.,TRBD1,CASSVTGAPEAFF,TGTGCCAGCAGTGTGACAGGGGCCCCTGAAGCTTTCTTT
TRBJ1-3,TRBV29-1,once,.,CSVGAAAGTIYF,TGCAGCGTTGGGGCCGCCGCGGGCACCATATATTTT
TRBJ1-1,TRBV7-9,.,.,CASSLGQVGTEAFF,TGTGCCAGCAGCCTTGGTCAGGTAGGCACTGAAGCTTTCTTT
TRBJ2-1,TRBV2,few,TRBD1,CASTGQESYNEQFF,TGTGCCAGCACCGGACAGGAGTCCTACAATGAGCAGTTCTTC
TRBJ1-1,TRBV5-1,.,TRBD1,CASSQGQGEAFF,TGCGCCAGCAGCCAGGGACAGGGGGAAGCTTTCTTT
TRBJ2-2,TRBV7-9,.,.,CASSSTAPNTGELFF,TGTGCCAGCAGCTCGACAGCGCCGAACACCGGGGAGCTGTTTTTT
TRBJ2-5,TRBV30,.,.,CAWSSYHSGPETQYF,TGTGCCTGGAGTTCCTATCATAGCGGCCCGGAGACCCAGTACTTC
TRBJ1-2,TRBV5-3,.,.,CARSLTNFNSMGHGYTF,TGTGCCAGAAGCTTGACCAACTTTAACTCAATGGGCCATGGCTACACCTTC
TRBJ1-5,TRBV14,.,.,CASSLRDIRRRQPQHF,TGTGCCAGCAGCCTCCGGGACATCCGACGTCGGCAGCCCCAGCATTTT
TRBJ2-1,TRBV5-4,.,TRBD2,CASRPGGLSYNEQFF,TGTGCCAGCAGACCGGGGGGGCTCTCCTACAATGAGCAGTTCTTC
TRBJ2-2,TRBV7-2,.,.,CASSSSNTGELFF,TGTGCCAGCAGTTCATCCAACACCGGGGAGCTGTTTTTT
TRBJ1-2,TRBV5-6,.,TRBD1,CASSLGTGGGYGYTF,TGTGCCAGCAGCTTGGGGACAGGGGGTGGCTATGGCTACACCTTC
TRBJ2-7,TRBV27,.,TRBD1,CASSSGQGFYEQYF,TGTGCCAGCAGTTCGGGACAGGGTTTCTACGAGCAGTACTTC
TRBJ1-1,TRBV7-8,.,TRBD1,CASSTRTGVTEAFF,TGTGCCAGCAGCACACGGACAGGGGTGACTGAAGCTTTCTTT
TRBJ1-5,TRBV28,once,TRBD1,CASSFLTGVMSNQPQHF,TGTGCCAGCAGTTTCTTGACAGGGGTCATGAGCAATCAGCCCCAGCATTTT
TRBJ1-1,TRBV27,.,.,CASTLGRGSAEAFF,TGTGCCAGCACCTTGGGCAGGGGATCTGCTGAAGCTTTCTTT
TRBJ2-7,TRBV13,once,TRBD1,CASSPSRDRTAYEQYF,TGTGCCAGCAGCCCGTCCCGGGACAGGACCGCCTACGAGCAGTACTTC
TRBJ1-1,TRBV3-1/TRBV3-2,.,.,CASSSSRDWRF,TGTGCCAGCAGTTCCAGCCGGGATTGGCGCTTT
TRBJ1-1,TRBV5-1,.,TRBD1,CASSLNRGAYTEAFF,TGCGCCAGCAGCTTAAACAGGGGAGCGTACACTGAAGCTTTCTTT
TRBJ1-3,TRBV19,.,TRBD1,CASSIGTAGNTIYF,TGTGCCAGTAGTATCGGGACAGCTGGAAACACCATATATTTT
TRBJ1-2,TRBV18,.,.,CASSRSGSTNYGYTF,TGTGCCAGCTCACGCTCCGGGAGCACTAACTATGGCTACACCTTC
TRBJ2-7,TRBV2,.,.,CASCTLGGANEQYF,TGTGCCAGTTGCACGCTAGGGGGGGCAAACGAGCAGTACTTC
TRBJ2-3,TRBV3-1/TRBV3-2,.,TRBD2,CASSLGLAGADTQYF,TGTGCCAGCAGCCTAGGACTAGCGGGGGCAGATACGCAGTATTTT
TRBJ1-6,TRBV2,.,.,CASLAAMNSPLHF,TGTGCCAGCCTGGCGGCGATGAATTCACCCCTCCACTTT
TRBJ2-5,TRBV3-1/TRBV3-2,.,.,CASTLLMAGKGETQYF,TGTGCCAGCACCCTACTCATGGCAGGTAAAGGAGAGACCCAGTACTTC
TRBJ2-7,TRBV7-9,.,.,CASSPLGGAFGEQYF,TGTGCCAGCAGCCCCCTAGGAGGGGCATTTGGTGAGCAGTACTTC
TRBJ2-7,TRBV11-2,.,TRBD1,CASTRAGTGIHEQYF,TGTGCCAGCACCAGAGCCGGGACAGGGATCCACGAGCAGTACTTC
TRBJ1-1,TRBV5-4,.,.,CASSRQGGNTEAFF,TGTGCCAGCAGCCGCCAGGGAGGGAACACTGAAGCTTTCTTT
TRBJ2-5,TRBV7-2,.,TRBD2,CASSTRLAGTTLETQYF,TGTGCCAGCAGCACCCGACTAGCGGGGACTACCCTAGAGACCCAGTACTTC
TRBJ1-2,TRBV9,.,.,CASSSGWVSYGYTF,TGTGCCAGCAGCTCGGGGTGGGTTTCCTATGGCTACACCTTC
TRBJ2-3,TRBV7-3,.,.,CASSLGPIPSTDTQYF,TGTGCCAGCAGCTTAGGGCCTATCCCTAGCACAGATACGCAGTATTTT
TRBJ1-2,TRBV24-1,few,TRBD1,CATSDPGTGRSYGYTF,TGTGCCACCAGTGACCCTGGGACAGGCCGTTCCTATGGCTACACCTTC
TRBJ2-1,TRBV9,.,TRBD2,CASGETKAGGYNEQFF,TGTGCCAGCGGCGAGACAAAAGCGGGGGGTTACAATGAGCAGTTCTTC
TRBJ1-1,TRBV19,.,.,CASSIVGYMNTEAFF,TGTGCCAGTAGTATCGTCGGGTACATGAACACTGAAGCTTTCTTT